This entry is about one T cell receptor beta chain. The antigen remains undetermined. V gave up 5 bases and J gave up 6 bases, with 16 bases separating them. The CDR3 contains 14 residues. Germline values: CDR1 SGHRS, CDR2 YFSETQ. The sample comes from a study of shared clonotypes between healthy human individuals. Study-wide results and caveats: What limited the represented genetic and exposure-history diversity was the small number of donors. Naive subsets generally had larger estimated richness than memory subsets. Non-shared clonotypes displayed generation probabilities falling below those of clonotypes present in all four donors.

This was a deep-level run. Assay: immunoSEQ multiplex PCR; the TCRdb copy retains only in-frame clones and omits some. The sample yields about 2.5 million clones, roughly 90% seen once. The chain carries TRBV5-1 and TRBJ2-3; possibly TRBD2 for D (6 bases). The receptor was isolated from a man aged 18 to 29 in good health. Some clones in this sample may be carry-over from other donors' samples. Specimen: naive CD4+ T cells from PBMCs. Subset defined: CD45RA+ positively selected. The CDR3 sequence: CASSSREPEDTQYF. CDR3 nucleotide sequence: TGCGCCAGCAGTTCGCGGGAACCCGAGGATACGCAGTATTTT.